This T cell receptor beta chain was profiled in a study of OX40 agonist ivuxolimab in advanced cancers. Study context: Patients were treated with intravenous ivuxolimab, dosed at 0.01 to 10 mg/kg and infused every 2 weeks. Patients receiving dose escalation had hepatocellular carcinoma, melanoma, renal cell or head and neck cancer.

Here immunoSEQ multiplex PCR was the method, and the copy in TCRdb shows in-frame clones only, minus some. Among tens of thousands of clones, about four fifths were seen once, and the ten largest hold under 13%. Study-wide findings and caveats: CD4+ T cells averaged fewer expanded clones than CD8+ T cells. There was clonal expansion of CD4+ and CD8+ blood T cells by week 6 at 0.1 to 3.0 mg/kg.

V trimming: 2 bases; J trimming: 5 bases; junction bases outside the gene matches: 9. This CDR3 comprises 17 residues. Germline CDR1 is MNHEY and CDR2 is SMNVEV (reference sequence). On this clone itself: What it binds is not known.

The material sequenced was CD4+ or CD8+ T cells sorted from blood, taken in a trial of the OX40 agonist ivuxolimab. This sequence originates from an adult with an advanced solid tumor such as melanoma, head and neck, liver or kidney cancer. This sequence joins TRBV27 and TRBJ1-5, with TRBD1 identical over 10 bases. The CDR3 coding sequence is TGTGCCAGCAGTTTAAATTGGCGCGGGACAGGGGATCAGCCCCAGCATTTT. Its translation is CASSLNWRGTGDQPQHF.